This TCR beta chain was captured by sequencing in a study of shared clonotypes between healthy human individuals. Data came from immunoSEQ multiplex PCR; TCRdb stores just in-frame clones and leaves some out. The table has some 690,000 clones, 90% seen once. Germline CDR1 and CDR2: LNHDA and SQIVND (reference sequence). Trimming removed 3 bases from V and 1 base from J; junction bases left unmatched: 8. CDR3 length: 16 amino acids. The TCR sequence derives from a man aged 18-30 years in good health. Some clones in this sample may be carry-over from other donors' samples. This sequence joins TRBV19 and TRBJ2-5, with 7 bases matching TRBD2. The sample comprised memory CD8+ T cells from PBMCs. Sample subset: CD45RO+ cells pooled with CCR7-negative TemRA cells. The DNA for the CDR3 is TGTGCCAGTAGTATCGCGGGAGAGTCTCTCCAAGAGACCCAGTACTTC. This gives the protein CASSIAGESLQETQYF.